These 21 T cell receptor beta chains originate from one sample sequenced in a study of blood T cell repertoires in COVID-19. Only in-frame clones appear in the TCRdb table, and some are missing; sequencing was by immunoSEQ multiplex PCR. This table holds tens of thousands of clones, approximately 74% found once. The source material was peripheral blood. The receptors come from a man aged 70-80 years with COVID-19, enrolled during active disease.

The rearrangement links TRBV29-1 to TRBJ2-7; 9 positions match TRBD1. The CDR3 spans 14 residues. Germline V gene lookup returns CDR1 SQVTM and CDR2 ANQGSEA. Unmatched junction bases numbered 5, after V lost 3 bases and J lost 2 bases. As DNA, the CDR3 is TGCAGCGTTGAGCGACAGGGGGTCCCCTACGAGCAGTACTTC. Translating gives CSVERQGVPYEQYF.

Here the CDR3 reads CASSAEGARAGELFF. CDR3 sequence (DNA): TGTGCCAGCAGCGCCGAGGGGGCGCGGGCCGGGGAGCTGTTTTTT. The rearrangement links TRBV7-3 to TRBJ2-2, with 7 bases that match TRBD1. Trimming removed 5 bases from V and 6 bases from J; junction bases left unmatched: 9. Germline V gene sequence: CDR1 SGHTA, CDR2 FQGTGA. This CDR3 has 15 residues.

The chain recombines TRBV27 with TRBJ2-7; 10 bases are shared with TRBD1. This CDR3 is built from 17 residues. Germline loops: CDR1 MNHEY, CDR2 SMNVEV (reference sequence). The ends lost 2 bases at V and 3 bases at J; junction bases unmatched: 10. CDR3 sequence: CASSLQVHGTGVYEQYF. CDR3 DNA: TGTGCCAGCAGTTTACAGGTTCACGGGACAGGGGTCTACGAGCAGTACTTC.

As for this clone: The junction differs from germline at one of its ends, possibly a read error. V and J are TRBV6-2 or TRBV6-3 and TRBJ1-1; TRBD1 aligns across 9 bases. The CDR3 is 13 amino acids. Per germline, CDR1 MNHEY and CDR2 SVGEGT. The CDR3 DNA reads TGTGCCAGCAGTTACGGGACAGGGCTAGAACTCAAATTT. Translation gives CASSYGTGLELKF.

This clone was picked up one time. The V call is TRBV11-2, the J call TRBJ2-2, with 7 bases that match TRBD2. Trimming removed 5 bases from V and 2 bases from J; junction bases left unmatched: 8. CDR1 is SGHAT and CDR2 is FQNNGV in the germline V gene. This CDR3 is built from 16 residues. In nucleotides, the CDR3 is TGTGCCAGCAGCAAACTGCGCGGGAGAAACACCGGGGAGCTGTTTTTT. Translated: CASSKLRGRNTGELFF.

This clone was detected ten times or more. V is TRBV30 and J is TRBJ2-5, with 7 nucleotides matching TRBD2. Germline V gene lookup returns CDR1 GTSNPN and CDR2 SVGIG (reference sequence). V lost 3 bases to trimming and J lost 3 bases; unmatched junction nucleotides: 4. CDR3 length equals 13 residues. The chain's CDR3 is CAWSPAGEETQYF. The CDR3 region has the DNA TGTGCCTGGAGCCCCGCGGGGGAAGAGACCCAGTACTTC.

V usage is TRBV9 and J usage is TRBJ2-7, with a tentative D call TRBD2 (7 bases). The germline gives CDR1 SGDLS, CDR2 YYNGEE. Trimming stripped 1 base from V and 6 bases from J, with 17 bases between. The CDR3 is made up of 15 amino acids. The DNA for the CDR3 is TGTGCCAGCAGCGTAATGGAGGGGGGGAGCATCGAGCAGTACTTC. It is translated as CASSVMEGGSIEQYF.

This rearrangement joins TRBV4-3 to TRBJ2-1, with D perhaps matching TRBD2 (6 bases). With 0 bases removed from V and 6 bases from J, the gap between germline ends came to 12 bases. This CDR3 contains 15 residues. Per germline, CDR1 LGHNA and CDR2 YSLEER. CDR3 nucleotides: TGCGCCAGCAGCCAAGATACTAGCCCCACCAATGAGCAGTTCTTC. It codes for CASSQDTSPTNEQFF.

The V gene is TRBV29-1, the J gene TRBJ2-7, with 10 bases fitting TRBD1. Germline assignment: CDR1 SQVTM and CDR2 ANQGSEA. V trimming: 5 bases; J trimming: 6 bases; junction bases outside the gene matches: 10. CDR3 size: 14 residues. The CDR3 protein is CSVYRDRGSSEQYF. As DNA, the CDR3 is TGCAGCGTTTATCGGGACAGGGGATCGAGCGAGCAGTACTTC.

The chain couples TRBV3-1 (or the pseudogene TRBV3-2) to TRBJ2-5, with 11 positions matching TRBD2. The CDR3 totals 15 residues. Germline values: CDR1 LGHDT, CDR2 YNNKEL (reference sequence). Trimming at V came to 4 bases and at J to 3 bases, leaving 4 bases not matched to a gene. As DNA, the CDR3 is TGTGCCAGCAGCCTTAGCGGGAGGGCAGAAGAGACCCAGTACTTC. This sequence encodes CASSLSGRAEETQYF.

The V gene is TRBV4-1, the J gene TRBJ1-3; the match to TRBD1 covers 7 bases. This CDR3 region has 15 residues. Trimming cost V 0 bases and J 4 bases; bases outside gene matches: 3. Germline V gene lookup returns CDR1 MGHRA and CDR2 YSYEKL. The CDR3 DNA follows: TGCGCCAGCAGCCAAGATCCGGGACAGGGAAACACCATATATTTT. Residues: CASSQDPGQGNTIYF.

CDR3 loop: CASSYGSFFQPQHF. The DNA for the CDR3 is TGTGCCAGCAGTTACGGTAGCTTTTTTCAACCCCAGCATTTT. This rearrangement joins TRBV6-2 or TRBV6-3 to TRBJ1-5, with unresolved D. The V end was cut by 2 bases, the J end by 10 bases, with 15 bases between. The CDR3 totals 14 residues. CDR1 is MNHEY and CDR2 is SVGEGT in the germline V gene.

This clone has only a few counts. The J gene is TRBJ2-7, the V gene TRBV28, with D hard to call. Germline V gene lookup returns CDR1 MDHEN and CDR2 SYDVKM. The CDR3 totals 11 residues. V was cut by 5 bases and J by 7 bases, with 9 bases left in between. CDR3 bases: TGTGCCAGCAGTCACAATTCGGAGCAGTACTTC. Translated, it gives CASSHNSEQYF.

The chain combines TRBV18 with TRBJ2-3; 14 bases are shared with TRBD2. Germline V lookup: CDR1 KGHSH, CDR2 LQKENI. The CDR3 is made up of 16 amino acids. The trim removed 4 bases at V and 4 bases at J, leaving 4 bases unmatched. This chain's CDR3 is CASSLGTSGSSDTQYF. In DNA form, the CDR3 reads TGTGCCAGCTCACTAGGGACTAGCGGGAGTTCAGATACGCAGTATTTT.

This clone was detected once. V and J are TRBV13 and TRBJ2-3; 10 positions match TRBD2. J was trimmed by 5 bases and V by 5 bases; bases with no gene match: 10. CDR1 and CDR2 from the germline V gene are PRHDT and FYEKMQ (reference sequence). The CDR3 contains 16 residues. CDR3 nucleotides: TGTGCCAGCAGCGCCACCCTAGCGGGAGTGAAAGATACGCAGTATTTT. Protein product: CASSATLAGVKDTQYF.

This chain uses TRBV27 with TRBJ2-7, with 15 bases that match TRBD2. Per germline, CDR1 MNHEY and CDR2 SMNVEV (reference sequence). The J segment lost 4 bases and the V segment lost 6 bases, leaving 10 bases of the junction unmatched. There are 17 residues in the CDR3. This CDR3 reads CASSPTRTSGRGYEQYF. The CDR3 DNA reads as TGTGCCAGCAGCCCCACCCGGACTAGCGGGAGGGGATACGAGCAGTACTTC.

The chain is built from TRBV9 and TRBJ2-2; D is perhaps TRBD1 (5 bases). V shed 7 bases and J shed 1 base, with 8 bases lying between them. Germline loops: CDR1 SGDLS, CDR2 YYNGEE. There are 13 residues in the CDR3. The DNA for the CDR3 is TGTGCCAGCGAGGACAAGAACACCGGGGAGCTGTTTTTT. This sequence encodes CASEDKNTGELFF.

The rearrangement links TRBV2 to TRBJ2-3; D gene unclear. V was cut by 8 bases and J by 2 bases, with 11 bases left in between. CDR1 is SNHLY and CDR2 is FYNNEI in the germline V gene. This CDR3 contains 13 residues. CDR3 residues: CASGPKPTDTQYF. CDR3 bases: TGTGCCAGCGGGCCAAAACCCACAGATACGCAGTATTTT.

The chain is built from TRBV27 and TRBJ2-1; 7 bases are a match to TRBD1. This CDR3 comprises 16 residues. CDR1 MNHEY and CDR2 SMNVEV come from the germline V gene (reference sequence). V lost 0 bases, J lost 4 bases, and 6 bases stayed unmatched. The chain's CDR3 is CASSLSQGERYNEQFF. In DNA form, the CDR3 reads TGTGCCAGCAGTTTATCCCAGGGGGAACGATACAATGAGCAGTTCTTC.

V usage is TRBV11-1 and J usage is TRBJ1-2; unclear D gene. The V gene lost 1 base and the J gene lost 4 bases, with 4 bases spanning the gap. This CDR3 has 12 residues. In germline, CDR1 is SGHAT, CDR2 FQDESV (reference sequence). The CDR3 reads CASSLGAYGYTF. The CDR3 nucleotides read TGTGCCAGCAGCTTAGGAGCCTATGGCTACACCTTC.

The chain links TRBV18 to TRBJ1-2, with 8 bases aligning to TRBD1. Trimming took 3 bases from V and 4 from J; bases not matched to a gene: 7. Germline CDR1 reads KGHSH; CDR2 reads LQKENI. This CDR3 is 15 amino acids long. The CDR3 DNA reads as TGTGCCAGCTCACCCGGACAGGGAGGGGGCTATGGCTACACCTTC. This sequence encodes CASSPGQGGGYGYTF.